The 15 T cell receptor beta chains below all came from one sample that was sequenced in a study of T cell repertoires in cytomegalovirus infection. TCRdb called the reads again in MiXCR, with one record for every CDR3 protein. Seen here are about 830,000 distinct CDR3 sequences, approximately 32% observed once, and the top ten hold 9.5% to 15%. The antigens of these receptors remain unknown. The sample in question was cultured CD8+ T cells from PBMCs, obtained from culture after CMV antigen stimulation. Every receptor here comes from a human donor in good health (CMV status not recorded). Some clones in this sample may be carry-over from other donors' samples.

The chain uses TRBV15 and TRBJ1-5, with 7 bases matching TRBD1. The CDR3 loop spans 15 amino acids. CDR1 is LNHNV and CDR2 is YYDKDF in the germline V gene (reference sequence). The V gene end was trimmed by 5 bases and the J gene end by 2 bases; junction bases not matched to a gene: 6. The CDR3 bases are TGTGCCACCAGCGGAGGAGGACAGGGCAATCAGCCCCAGCATTTT. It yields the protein CATSGGGQGNQPQHF.

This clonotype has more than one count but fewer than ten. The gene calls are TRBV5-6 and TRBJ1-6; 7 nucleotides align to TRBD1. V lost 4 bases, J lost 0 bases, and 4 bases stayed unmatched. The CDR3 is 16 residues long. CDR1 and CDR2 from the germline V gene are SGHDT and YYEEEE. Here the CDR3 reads CASSADRSSYNSPLHF. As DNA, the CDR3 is TGTGCCAGCAGCGCGGACAGGAGCTCCTATAATTCACCCCTCCACTTT.

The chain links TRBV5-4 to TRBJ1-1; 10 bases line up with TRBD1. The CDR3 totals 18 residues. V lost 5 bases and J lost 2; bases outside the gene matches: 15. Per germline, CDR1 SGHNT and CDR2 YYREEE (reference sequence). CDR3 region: CASSNSPGQGPSNTEAFF. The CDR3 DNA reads TGTGCCAGCAGTAACTCCCCGGGACAGGGGCCTTCCAACACTGAAGCTTTCTTT.

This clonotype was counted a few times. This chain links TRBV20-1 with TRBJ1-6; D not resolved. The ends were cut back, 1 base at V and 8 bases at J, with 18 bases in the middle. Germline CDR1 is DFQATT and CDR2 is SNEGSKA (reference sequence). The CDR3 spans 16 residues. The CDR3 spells CSARGGLSGIDSPLHF. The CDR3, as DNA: TGCAGTGCTAGAGGAGGGCTCAGCGGTATAGATTCACCCCTCCACTTT.

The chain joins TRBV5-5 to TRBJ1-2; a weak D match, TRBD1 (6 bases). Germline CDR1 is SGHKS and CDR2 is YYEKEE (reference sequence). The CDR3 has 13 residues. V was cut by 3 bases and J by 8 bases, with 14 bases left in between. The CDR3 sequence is CASSWIQGGGYTF. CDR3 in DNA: TGTGCCAGCAGCTGGATACAGGGAGGCGGCTACACCTTC.

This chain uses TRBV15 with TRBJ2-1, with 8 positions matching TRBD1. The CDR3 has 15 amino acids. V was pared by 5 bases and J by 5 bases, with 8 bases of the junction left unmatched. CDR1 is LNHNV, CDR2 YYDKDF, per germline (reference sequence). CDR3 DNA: TGTGCCACCAGCGGAAGACAGGGGATCCACAATGAGCAGTTCTTC. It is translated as CATSGRQGIHNEQFF. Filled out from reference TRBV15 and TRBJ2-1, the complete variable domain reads DAMVIQNPRYQVTQFGKPVTLSCSQTLNHNVMYWYQQKSSQAPKLLFHYYDKDFNNEADTPDNFQSRRPNTSFCFLDIRSPGLGDTAMYLCATSGRQGIHNEQFFGPGTRLTVL.

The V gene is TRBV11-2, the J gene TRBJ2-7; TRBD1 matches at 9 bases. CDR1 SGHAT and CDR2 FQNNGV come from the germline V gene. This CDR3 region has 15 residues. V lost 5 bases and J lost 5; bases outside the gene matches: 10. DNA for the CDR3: TGTGCCAGCAGCCCGAATCAGGGACAGGGTGACGAGCAGTACTTC. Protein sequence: CASSPNQGQGDEQYF.

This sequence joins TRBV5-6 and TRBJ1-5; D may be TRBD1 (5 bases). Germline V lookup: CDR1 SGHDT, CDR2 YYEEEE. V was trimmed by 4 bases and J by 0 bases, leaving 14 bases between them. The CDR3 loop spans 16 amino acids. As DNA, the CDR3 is TGTGCCAGCAGCGGCAGCATGGGGCATAGCAATCAGCCCCAGCATTTT. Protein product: CASSGSMGHSNQPQHF. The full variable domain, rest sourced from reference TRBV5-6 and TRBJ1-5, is DAGVTQSPTHLIKTRGQQVTLRCSPKSGHDTVSWYQQALGQGPQFIFQYYEEEERQRGNFPDRFSGHQFPNYSSELNVNALLLGDSALYLCASSGSMGHSNQPQHFGDGTRLSIL.

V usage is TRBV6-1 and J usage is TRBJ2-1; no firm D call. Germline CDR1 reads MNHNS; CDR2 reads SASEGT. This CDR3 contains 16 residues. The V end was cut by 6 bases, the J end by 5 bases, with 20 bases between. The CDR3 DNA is TGTGCCAGCAGGCCCACCGACTGGGATGTGGACAATGAGCAGTTCTTC. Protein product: CASRPTDWDVDNEQFF.

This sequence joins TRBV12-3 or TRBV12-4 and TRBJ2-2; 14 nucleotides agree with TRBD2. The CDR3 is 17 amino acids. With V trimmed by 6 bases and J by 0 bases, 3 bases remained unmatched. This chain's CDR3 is CASSRTSGGTNTGELFF. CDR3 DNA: TGTGCCAGCAGCCGGACTAGCGGGGGGACGAACACCGGGGAGCTGTTTTTT.

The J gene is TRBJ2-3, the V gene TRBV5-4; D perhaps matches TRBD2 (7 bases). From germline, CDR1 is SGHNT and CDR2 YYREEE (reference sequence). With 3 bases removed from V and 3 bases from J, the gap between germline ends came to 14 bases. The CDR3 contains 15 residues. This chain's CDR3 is CASSWGRGPTDTQYF. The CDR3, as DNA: TGTGCCAGCAGCTGGGGGCGGGGGCCGACAGATACGCAGTATTTT.

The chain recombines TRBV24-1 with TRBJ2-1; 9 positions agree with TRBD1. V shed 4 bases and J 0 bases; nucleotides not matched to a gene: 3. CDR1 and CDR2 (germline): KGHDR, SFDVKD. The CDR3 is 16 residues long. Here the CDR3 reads CATSELTGGSYNEQFF. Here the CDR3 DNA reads TGTGCCACCAGTGAGTTGACAGGGGGCTCCTACAATGAGCAGTTCTTC.

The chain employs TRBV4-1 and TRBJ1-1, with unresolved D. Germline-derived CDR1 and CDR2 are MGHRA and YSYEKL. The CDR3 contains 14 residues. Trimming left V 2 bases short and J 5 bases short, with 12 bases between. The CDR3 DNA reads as TGCGCCAGCAGCCAATATCTGGGGAGTACTGAAGCTTTCTTT. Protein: CASSQYLGSTEAFF.

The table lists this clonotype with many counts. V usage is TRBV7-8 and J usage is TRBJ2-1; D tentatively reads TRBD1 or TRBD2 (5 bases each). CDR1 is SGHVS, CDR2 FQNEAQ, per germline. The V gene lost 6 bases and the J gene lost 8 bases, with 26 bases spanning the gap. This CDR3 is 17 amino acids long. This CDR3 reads CASRILGVSIRVDEQFF. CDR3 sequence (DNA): TGTGCCAGCAGAATACTGGGGGTGTCAATAAGAGTGGATGAGCAGTTCTTC. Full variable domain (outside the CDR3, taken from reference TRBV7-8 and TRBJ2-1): GAGVSQSPRYKVAKRGQDVALRCDPISGHVSLFWYQQALGQGPEFLTYFQNEAQLDKSGLPSDRFFAERPEGSVSTLKIQRTQQEDSAVYLCASRILGVSIRVDEQFFGPGTRLTVL.

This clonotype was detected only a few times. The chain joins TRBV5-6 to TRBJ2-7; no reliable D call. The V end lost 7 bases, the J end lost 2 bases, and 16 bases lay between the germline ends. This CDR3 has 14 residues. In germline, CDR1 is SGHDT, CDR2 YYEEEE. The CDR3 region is CASSQRPSTYEQYF. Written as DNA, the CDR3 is TGTGCCAGCTCCCAAAGGCCCTCGACCTACGAGCAGTACTTC.